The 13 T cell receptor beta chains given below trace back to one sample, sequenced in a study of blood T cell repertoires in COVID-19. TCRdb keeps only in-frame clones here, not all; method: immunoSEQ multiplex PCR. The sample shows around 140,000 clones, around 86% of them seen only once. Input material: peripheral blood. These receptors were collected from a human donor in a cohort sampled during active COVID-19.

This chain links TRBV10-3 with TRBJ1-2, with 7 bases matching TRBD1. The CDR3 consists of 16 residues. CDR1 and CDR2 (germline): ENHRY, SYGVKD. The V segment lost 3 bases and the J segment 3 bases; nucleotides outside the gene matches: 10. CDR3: CAISDDRASKYYGYTF. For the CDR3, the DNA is TGTGCCATCAGTGATGACAGGGCCTCAAAGTACTATGGCTACACCTTC.

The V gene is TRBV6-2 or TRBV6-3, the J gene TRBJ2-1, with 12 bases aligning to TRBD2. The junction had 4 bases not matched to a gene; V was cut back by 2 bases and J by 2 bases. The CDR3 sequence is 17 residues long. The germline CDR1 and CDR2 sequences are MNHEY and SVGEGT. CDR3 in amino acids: CASSYRTSGTTYNEQFF. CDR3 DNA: TGTGCCAGCAGTTACCGGACTAGCGGGACCACCTACAATGAGCAGTTCTTC.

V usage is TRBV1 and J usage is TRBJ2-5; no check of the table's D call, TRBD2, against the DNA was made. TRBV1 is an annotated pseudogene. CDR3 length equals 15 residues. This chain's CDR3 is CTSSQDRGLQETQYF. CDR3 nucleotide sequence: TGCACCAGCAGCCAAGATCGGGGTCTCCAAGAGACCCAGTACTTC.

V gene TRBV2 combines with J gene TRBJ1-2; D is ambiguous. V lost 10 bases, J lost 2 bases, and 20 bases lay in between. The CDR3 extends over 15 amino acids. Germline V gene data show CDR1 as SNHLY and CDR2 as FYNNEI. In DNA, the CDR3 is TGTGCCATCTCGAGCCTTCGGGGTCGAAACTATGGCTACACCTTC. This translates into CAISSLRGRNYGYTF.

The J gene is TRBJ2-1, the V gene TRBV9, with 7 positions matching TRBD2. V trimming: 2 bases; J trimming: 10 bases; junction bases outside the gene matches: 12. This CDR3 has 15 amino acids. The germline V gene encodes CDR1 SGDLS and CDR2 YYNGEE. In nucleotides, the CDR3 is TGTGCCAGCAGCGTTGAGTCTAGCGGCCCCCACGAGCAGTTCTTC. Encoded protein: CASSVESSGPHEQFF.

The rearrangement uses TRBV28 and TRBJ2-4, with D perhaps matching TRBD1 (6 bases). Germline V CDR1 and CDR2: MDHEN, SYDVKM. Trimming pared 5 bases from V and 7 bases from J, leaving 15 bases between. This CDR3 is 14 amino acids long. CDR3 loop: CASSRSGTKNIQYF. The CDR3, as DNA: TGTGCCAGCAGTCGCTCCGGGACAAAGAACATTCAGTACTTC.

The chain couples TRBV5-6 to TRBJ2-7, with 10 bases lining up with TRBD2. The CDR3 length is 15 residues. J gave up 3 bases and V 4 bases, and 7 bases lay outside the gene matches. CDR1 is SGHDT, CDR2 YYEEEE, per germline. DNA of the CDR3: TGTGCCAGCAGCGACCTGACTAGCGGGTTCTACGAGCAGTACTTC. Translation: CASSDLTSGFYEQYF.

CDR3 residues: CASSRTGGVDEQYF. The CDR3 nucleotides read TGTGCCAGTTCCAGGACAGGGGGCGTGGACGAGCAGTACTTC. This chain links TRBV6-5 with TRBJ2-7, with 11 positions matching TRBD1. Germline CDR1 reads MNHEY; CDR2 reads SVGAGI. The length of the CDR3 is 14 residues. The V segment lost 9 bases and the J segment 5 bases; nucleotides outside the gene matches: 9.

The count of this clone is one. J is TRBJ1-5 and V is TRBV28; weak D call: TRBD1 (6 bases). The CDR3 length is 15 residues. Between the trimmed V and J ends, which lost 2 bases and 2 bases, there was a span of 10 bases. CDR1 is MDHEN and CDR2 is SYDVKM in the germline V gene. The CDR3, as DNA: TGTGCCAGCAGTTTACCCAGGACAGGCAATCAGCCCCAGCATTTT. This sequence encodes CASSLPRTGNQPQHF.

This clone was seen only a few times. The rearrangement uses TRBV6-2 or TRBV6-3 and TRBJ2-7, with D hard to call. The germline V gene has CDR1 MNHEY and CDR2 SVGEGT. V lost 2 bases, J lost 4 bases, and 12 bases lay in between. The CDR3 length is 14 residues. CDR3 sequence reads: CASSYAHLEYEQYF. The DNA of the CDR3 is TGTGCCAGCAGTTACGCGCACCTAGAATACGAGCAGTACTTC.

The CDR3 spells CASSPQGGSGRAVYEQYF. As DNA, the CDR3 is TGCGCCAGCAGTCCACAGGGTGGTAGCGGGAGGGCCGTATACGAGCAGTACTTC. This sequence joins TRBV10-2 and TRBJ2-7, with 11 bases that match TRBD2. Per the germline V gene, CDR1 is WSHSY and CDR2 is SAAADI. V shed 5 bases and J 4 bases; nucleotides not matched to a gene: 16. The CDR3 has 18 amino acids.

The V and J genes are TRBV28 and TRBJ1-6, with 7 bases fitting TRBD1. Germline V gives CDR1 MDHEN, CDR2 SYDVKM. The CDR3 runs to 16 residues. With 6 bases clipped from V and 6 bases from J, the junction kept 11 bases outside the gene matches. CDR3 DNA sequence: TGTGCCAGCAGAACTGGGAGACAGGGAGCTAATTCACCCCTCCACTTT. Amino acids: CASRTGRQGANSPLHF.

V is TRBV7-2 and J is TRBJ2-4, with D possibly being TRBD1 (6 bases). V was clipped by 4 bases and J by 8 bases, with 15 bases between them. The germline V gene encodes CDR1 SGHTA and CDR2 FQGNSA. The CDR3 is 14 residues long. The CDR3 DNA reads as TGTGCCAGCAGCTCCCTGATGGGGGCGGACATTCAGTACTTC. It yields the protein CASSSLMGADIQYF.